Sequencing of this TCR beta chain was carried out in a study of OX40 agonist ivuxolimab in advanced cancers. Concerning this clone: The antigen remains undetermined.

V lost 0 bases and J lost 0; bases outside the gene matches: 2. CDR3 length equals 17 residues. Germline V gene data show CDR1 as MDHEN and CDR2 as SYDVKM. Study conclusions and caveats: Determination of antigen specificity was not performed for the expanded peripheral T cells. Average numbers of expanded clones were greater in CD8+ T cells than in CD4+.

Measured with immunoSEQ multiplex PCR; TCRdb has only the in-frame clones, and not every one. Here the sample spans approximately 76,000 clones, around 86% being singletons. The source is an adult with an advanced solid tumor such as melanoma, head and neck, liver or kidney cancer. The material sequenced was CD4+ or CD8+ T cells sorted from blood, taken in a trial of the OX40 agonist ivuxolimab. The chain carries TRBV28 and TRBJ1-6; 7 bases match TRBD1. CDR3 sequence: CASSLWGQSSYNSPLHF. As DNA, the CDR3 is TGTGCCAGCAGTTTATGGGGACAGAGCTCCTATAATTCACCCCTCCACTTT.